The subject of this entry is one TCR beta chain. This specimen belongs to a study of blood T cell repertoires in COVID-19. At the level of the study: Samples of COVID-19 (acute and convalescent) were obtained from the United States, Italy and Spain. PBMCs, B-cell-depleted T cells, or T cells provided the cDNA or gDNA that made up the material.

Trimming left V 2 bases short and J 8 bases short, with 7 bases between. CDR3 length equals 12 residues. Germline-derived CDR1 and CDR2 are SGHRS and YFSETQ. In the authors' methods: By means of reference gene primer amplification, nucleated cell counts were estimated. TCRdb keeps only in-frame clones here, not all; method: immunoSEQ multiplex PCR. V and J calls plus clone size are reproduced from that table; the DNA served to infer D and trimming. The sample includes roughly 200,000 clones, about 80% of them seen just once. The sequencing sample was made of peripheral blood. This clonotype originated in a middle-aged man with active or convalescent COVID-19. V is TRBV5-1 and J is TRBJ2-2; D not certain. The DNA of the CDR3 is TGCGCCAGCAGCTTTAGATGGGGGGAGCTGTTTTTT. Protein: CASSFRWGELFF.